Listed below are T cell receptor beta chains from one sample, sequenced in a study of CD8 T cells in ankylosing spondylitis. TCRdb called the 5' RACE reads again in MiXCR, with one record for every CDR3 protein. The data show approximately 190,000 distinct CDR3 sequences, 10% to 15% seen once. Sequenced sample: blood, either unsorted or a sorted T cell fraction (not recorded which). Receptors originate from a female donor with ankylosing spondylitis or in good health (not recorded which). Each CDR3 is given with its conserved first and last residue. The D gene is left open where the match is weak. Some rows mark clone size as missing; the rest say once, few, many or name a class of expanded clone.

CASSSTGTSGREGTQYF TGTGCCAGCAGTTCTACCGGGACTAGCGGGAGAGAGGGCACGCAGTATTTT TRBJ2-3 TRBD2 TRBV6-2/TRBV6-3 many
CASSLNTGPRNVLTF TGTGCCAGCAGCTTAAATACAGGGCCCAGGAACGTCCTGACTTTC TRBJ2-6 . TRBV11-1 .
CSARPDDRYGYTF TGCAGTGCTAGACCTGACGACCGCTATGGCTACACCTTC TRBJ1-2 . TRBV20-1 .
CATGDGRSAFF TGTGCCACCGGGGACGGGAGGTCAGCGTTTTTT TRBJ2-2 TRBD2 TRBV24-1 many
CASTRTGDDTDTQYF TGTGCCAGCACCAGGACAGGGGATGATACAGATACGCAGTATTTT TRBJ2-3 TRBD1 TRBV6-1 many
CASSEFSGKRAEAFF TGTGCCAGCAGTGAATTCTCAGGGAAGCGGGCTGAAGCTTTCTTT TRBJ1-1 . TRBV25-1 many
CASSQDRLGGKTYNEQFF TGTGCCAGCAGCCAAGATCGTCTAGGCGGAAAGACCTACAATGAGCAGTTCTTC TRBJ2-1 . TRBV14 many
CASSDRGRAEETQYF TGTGCCAGCAGCGACAGGGGGAGGGCCGAAGAGACCCAGTACTTC TRBJ2-5 TRBD1 TRBV7-3 few
CSARDLTGARSYNEQFF TGCAGTGCTAGAGATCTAACGGGAGCCCGCTCCTACAATGAGCAGTTCTTC TRBJ2-1 . TRBV20-1 many
CAISLAGLAGVFQETQYF TGTGCCATCAGTTTGGCGGGACTAGCGGGAGTGTTCCAAGAGACCCAGTACTTC TRBJ2-5 TRBD2 TRBV12-3/TRBV12-4 .
CASSLREAGGGEQYF TGTGCCAGCAGTTTAAGGGAAGCGGGAGGTGGGGAGCAGTACTTC TRBJ2-7 TRBD2 TRBV12-3/TRBV12-4 .
CASTTGYYEQYF TGTGCCAGCACTACAGGGTACTACGAGCAGTACTTC TRBJ2-7 . TRBV6-1 .
CSASPDNYGYTF TGCAGTGCTAGTCCAGATAACTATGGCTACACCTTC TRBJ1-2 . TRBV20-1 many
CSASGGLAGSDTQYF TGCAGTGCTTCGGGGGGACTAGCGGGCTCAGATACGCAGTATTTT TRBJ2-3 TRBD2 TRBV20-1 many
CASSKGDSPLHF TGTGCCAGCAGCAAAGGGGATTCACCCCTCCACTTT TRBJ1-6 . TRBV7-9 many
CASSAMKGLGTEAFF TGTGCCAGCAGCGCGATGAAGGGGCTGGGCACTGAAGCTTTCTTT TRBJ1-1 . TRBV7-6 many
CSARDMTHEQFF TGCAGTGCTAGAGATATGACGCATGAGCAGTTCTTC TRBJ2-1 . TRBV20-1 .
CASSLGREATTDTQYF TGTGCCAGCAGCTTAGGACGGGAGGCCACCACAGATACGCAGTATTTT TRBJ2-3 TRBD2 TRBV7-9 many
CASSLGTVGEQYF TGTGCCAGCAGCCTAGGGACAGTTGGCGAGCAGTACTTC TRBJ2-7 TRBD1 TRBV7-9 few
CASSSIRRAVEQYF TGTGCCAGCAGCTCGATTCGTCGGGCGGTCGAGCAGTACTTC TRBJ2-7 . TRBV11-2 many
CASSPSGAAEQFF TGTGCCAGCTCACCAAGTGGCGCAGCTGAGCAGTTCTTC TRBJ2-1 . TRBV18 few
CASSAGQGSYGYTF TGTGCCAGCAGCGCGGGACAGGGTAGTTATGGCTACACCTTC TRBJ1-2 TRBD1 TRBV2 few
CATSRAGGDIYNEQFF TGTGCCACCAGCAGAGCGGGAGGGGACATATACAATGAGCAGTTCTTC TRBJ2-1 TRBD2 TRBV15 many
CATSDLSQDTIYF TGTGCCACCAGTGATTTGTCCCAAGACACCATATATTTT TRBJ1-3 . TRBV24-1 many
CATSDLIDNAGGTQYF TGTGCCACCAGTGATTTGATCGATAATGCGGGAGGGACGCAGTATTTT TRBJ2-3 TRBD2 TRBV24-1 many
CASSGQGGGLYNEQFF TGTGCCAGCAGTGGACAGGGGGGGGGACTCTACAATGAGCAGTTCTTC TRBJ2-1 TRBD1 TRBV4-2 .
CASGLGRGRRDEQFF TGTGCTAGTGGTTTGGGCAGGGGGCGCAGGGATGAGCAGTTCTTC TRBJ2-1 TRBD1 TRBV12-5 .
CASSSDRLEGYTF TGCGCCAGCAGCTCGGACCGACTAGAAGGCTACACCTTC TRBJ1-2 . TRBV5-1 many
CATSLETDTQYF TGTGCCACCAGTCTGGAGACAGATACGCAGTATTTT TRBJ2-3 . TRBV24-1 .
CASSLEGLWQYF TGTGCCAGCAGCTTGGAAGGGTTATGGCAGTACTTC TRBJ2-7 . TRBV5-5 many
CSAPQGGYNEQFF TGCAGTGCCCCCCAAGGGGGCTACAATGAGCAGTTCTTC TRBJ2-1 . TRBV20-1 few
CASSPSLPTDTQYF TGTGCCAGCAGCCCAAGTCTCCCCACAGATACGCAGTATTTT TRBJ2-3 . TRBV7-2 few